This T cell receptor beta chain came from a study of blood T cell repertoires in COVID-19. Across the whole study: The United States, Italy and Spain provided the acute and convalescent COVID-19 samples. PBMCs, B-cell-depleted T cells, or T cells provided the cDNA or gDNA that made up the material.

Trimming shortened V by 6 bases and J by 2 bases, and 4 bases separated the two germline ends. The length of the CDR3 is 10 residues. Germline lookup yields CDR1 DFQATT and CDR2 SNEGSKA (reference sequence). Per the study methods: Reference gene primer amplification gave estimated nucleated cell counts. TCRdb's table, derived via immunoSEQ multiplex PCR, lists solely in-frame clones and lacks some. The DNA gave D and trimming, while V, J and clone size come from that table. The profile shows roughly 27,000 clones, roughly 90% of them singletons. The receptor was isolated from a human donor with active COVID-19. The donor label of this sample is uncertain. Sequenced input: peripheral blood. The chain employs TRBV20-1 and TRBJ2-5; D gene ambiguous. This CDR3 is CSALQETQYF. The CDR3 region has the DNA TGCAGTGCCTTGCAAGAGACCCAGTACTTC.